These 21 T cell receptor beta chains share one sample of origin, sequenced in a study of blood T cell repertoires in COVID-19. Assay: immunoSEQ multiplex PCR; the TCRdb copy retains only in-frame clones and omits some. This repertoire shows some 200,000 clones, approximately 80% found once; its top ten account for about 5%. Input material: PBMCs or T cells enriched from blood (not recorded which). All receptors come from a woman in her sixties or seventies with acute COVID-19.

The chain is built from TRBV14 and TRBJ2-1, with TRBD1 matching 7 bases. CDR1 is SGHDN and CDR2 is FVKESK in the germline V gene. V was clipped by 0 bases and J by 10 bases; unmatched bases: 6. The CDR3 loop spans 14 amino acids. Here the CDR3 DNA reads TGTGCCAGCAGCCAAGATTTGGGACAGCCGGAGCAGTTCTTC. It translates to CASSQDLGQPEQFF.

The chain uses TRBV5-4 and TRBJ1-3; 7 bases line up with TRBD1. The trim removed 4 bases at V and 6 bases at J, leaving 4 bases unmatched. Germline V lookup: CDR1 SGHNT, CDR2 YYREEE (reference sequence). This CDR3 has 13 residues. CDR3 amino acids: CASSPGQPNTIYF. CDR3 DNA sequence: TGTGCCAGCAGCCCGGGACAGCCAAACACCATATATTTT.

The gene calls are TRBV5-1 and TRBJ1-1; 9 bases fit TRBD1. CDR1 is SGHRS and CDR2 is YFSETQ in the germline V gene. This CDR3 spans 17 amino acids. J was trimmed by 8 bases and V by 0 bases; bases with no gene match: 14. Here the CDR3 reads CASSLDPPGQGTGEAFF. The CDR3 nucleotides read TGCGCCAGCAGCTTGGACCCACCGGGACAGGGAACAGGCGAAGCTTTCTTT.

The V and J genes are TRBV2 and TRBJ1-2; D gene unclear. CDR3 length: 12 amino acids. The V end was cut by 8 bases, the J end by 4 bases, with 11 bases between. Germline loops: CDR1 SNHLY, CDR2 FYNNEI. DNA for the CDR3: TGTGCCAGCCTGGAGGTAGCCTATGGCTACACCTTC. This sequence encodes CASLEVAYGYTF.

This chain connects TRBV4-3 to TRBJ1-2; 7 nucleotides agree with TRBD1. Trimming took 1 base from V and 2 from J; bases not matched to a gene: 4. The CDR3 loop spans 15 amino acids. CDR1 is LGHNA and CDR2 is YSLEER in the germline V gene. CDR3 amino acids: CASSQGTGVNYGYTF. CDR3 in DNA: TGCGCCAGCAGCCAAGGAACAGGGGTCAACTATGGCTACACCTTC.

DNA for the CDR3: TGTGCCAGCAGCCCCGATAAGACAGGGAGTTTGACCGGGGAGCTGTTTTTT. It specifies CASSPDKTGSLTGELFF. The genes are TRBV5-4 and TRBJ2-2; 7 bases map to TRBD1. The junction had 14 bases not matched to a gene; V was cut back by 4 bases and J by 5 bases. Germline V gives CDR1 SGHNT, CDR2 YYREEE (reference sequence). This CDR3 contains 17 residues. Drawing the rest from reference TRBV5-4 and TRBJ2-2, the complete variable domain is ETGVTQSPTHLIKTRGQQVTLRCSSQSGHNTVSWYQQALGQGPQFIFQYYREEENGRGNFPPRFSGLQFPNYSSELNVNALELDDSALYLCASSPDKTGSLTGELFFGEGSRLTVL.

By frequency in the sample, this clone is medium-sized. The chain couples TRBV4-2 to TRBJ2-5, with 11 bases fitting TRBD2. The V segment lost 5 bases and the J segment 5 bases; nucleotides outside the gene matches: 7. The CDR3 length is 15 residues. Germline V gives CDR1 LGHNA, CDR2 YNFKEQ. Here the CDR3 DNA reads TGTGCCAGCAGCGCTCTAGCGGGGGGCAGGGAGACCCAGTACTTC. Protein product: CASSALAGGRETQYF.

The genes are TRBV7-9 and TRBJ1-5, with TRBD1 as a possible D gene (5 bases). V was clipped by 5 bases and J by 7 bases, with 15 bases between them. The CDR3 contains 14 residues. CDR1 and CDR2 from the germline V gene are SEHNR and FQNEAQ (reference sequence). CDR3 sequence (DNA): TGTGCCAGCAGCCCCCGGGGGTGGTGGCAGCCCCAGCATTTT. Its protein product is CASSPRGWWQPQHF. Full variable domain (rest looked up from reference TRBV7-9 and TRBJ1-5): DTGVSQNPRHKITKRGQNVTFRCDPISEHNRLYWYRQTLGQGPEFLTYFQNEAQLEKSRLLSDRFSAERPKGSFSTLEIQRTEQGDSAMYLCASSPRGWWQPQHFGDGTRLSIL.

The rearrangement uses TRBV24-1 and TRBJ2-2; 10 bases are shared with TRBD1. CDR1 is KGHDR and CDR2 is SFDVKD in the germline V gene. The CDR3 has 17 residues. V dropped 3 bases and J dropped 4; count of bases not matched to a gene: 7. Here the CDR3 reads CATSDPGQGVITGELFF. CDR3 sequence (DNA): TGTGCCACCAGTGATCCCGGACAGGGGGTCATCACCGGGGAGCTGTTTTTT.

The rearrangement joins TRBV6-2 or TRBV6-3 to TRBJ2-7, with TRBD2 identical over 8 bases. Germline CDR1 and CDR2: MNHEY and SVGEGT. J gave up 2 bases and V 0 bases, and 0 bases lay outside the gene matches. The CDR3 extends over 14 amino acids. This CDR3 reads CASSYSSGTYEQYF. In DNA, the CDR3 is TGTGCCAGCAGTTACTCTAGCGGGACCTACGAGCAGTACTTC.

The V gene is TRBV4-2, the J gene TRBJ1-1; a weak D match, TRBD1 (6 bases). V was cut by 3 bases and J by 1 base, with 9 bases left in between. Germline values: CDR1 LGHNA, CDR2 YNFKEQ. This CDR3 has 14 amino acids. CDR3 sequence: CASSQDSKNTEAFF. The CDR3 coding sequence is TGTGCCAGCAGCCAGGACAGTAAGAACACTGAAGCTTTCTTT.

The sample holds one count of this clone. The gene calls are TRBV15 and TRBJ1-6; tentative D call: TRBD1 (5 bases). This CDR3 comprises 17 residues. V gave up 3 bases and J gave up 4 bases, with 16 bases separating them. Germline assignment: CDR1 LNHNV and CDR2 YYDKDF (reference sequence). CDR3 region: CATSRQTGAGYNSPLHF. CDR3 nucleotide sequence: TGTGCCACCAGCAGGCAGACCGGGGCGGGATATAATTCACCCCTCCACTTT. The full variable domain, its missing parts supplied by reference TRBV15 and TRBJ1-6, is DAMVIQNPRYQVTQFGKPVTLSCSQTLNHNVMYWYQQKSSQAPKLLFHYYDKDFNNEADTPDNFQSRRPNTSFCFLDIRSPGLGDTAMYLCATSRQTGAGYNSPLHFGNGTRLTVT.

This sequence joins TRBV18 and TRBJ2-1; 9 nucleotides match TRBD2. The V gene end was trimmed by 3 bases and the J gene end by 0 bases; junction bases not matched to a gene: 3. CDR1 and CDR2 (germline): KGHSH, LQKENI. The CDR3 length is 16 residues. The CDR3, as DNA: TGTGCCAGCTCACCTGCTAGCGGGGACTCCTACAATGAGCAGTTCTTC. This gives the protein CASSPASGDSYNEQFF.

V is TRBV27 and J is TRBJ2-7; 10 bases fit TRBD1. V was pared by 5 bases and J by 7 bases, with 8 bases of the junction left unmatched. CDR3 size: 14 residues. Germline CDR1 is MNHEY and CDR2 is SMNVEV (reference sequence). CDR3 region: CASSPGQGIGEQYF. CDR3 DNA: TGTGCCAGCAGTCCGGGACAGGGGATAGGTGAGCAGTACTTC.

This CDR3 is CASRAGSTDTQYF. CDR3 nucleotide sequence: TGCGCCAGCCGTGCGGGCAGCACAGATACGCAGTATTTT. The chain joins TRBV5-1 to TRBJ2-3; TRBD2 is a possible D gene (5 bases). The V gene's germline CDR1 is SGHRS and CDR2 YFSETQ. The CDR3 sequence is 13 residues long. Trimming shortened V by 7 bases and J by 0 bases, and 9 bases separated the two germline ends.

The gene calls are TRBV7-2 and TRBJ1-2, with TRBD1 identical over 7 bases. V trimming: 5 bases; J trimming: 2 bases; junction bases outside the gene matches: 8. CDR3 length: 15 residues. CDR1 is SGHTA, CDR2 FQGNSA, per germline. The CDR3 here is CASSPRTGGNYGYTF. In nucleotides, the CDR3 is TGTGCCAGCAGCCCGCGGACAGGCGGGAACTATGGCTACACCTTC.

The rearrangement links TRBV11-2 to TRBJ1-2; unclear D gene. The V and J ends lost 5 bases and 5 bases respectively, with 15 bases between them. The CDR3 extends over 14 amino acids. The germline V gene encodes CDR1 SGHAT and CDR2 FQNNGV. CDR3 in DNA: TGTGCCAGCAGCCCCTTGGAGGGATGGTATGGCTACACCTTC. It translates to CASSPLEGWYGYTF. Together with reference TRBV11-2 and TRBJ1-2, the CDR3 gives the full variable domain: EAGVAQSPRYKIIEKRQSVAFWCNPISGHATLYWYQQILGQGPKLLIQFQNNGVVDDSQLPKDRFSAERLKGVDSTLKIQPAKLEDSAVYLCASSPLEGWYGYTFGSGTRLTVV.

The rearrangement links TRBV6-5 to TRBJ1-5; the match to TRBD1 covers 8 bases. There are 14 residues in the CDR3. Germline CDR1 and CDR2: MNHEY and SVGAGI. With V trimmed by 11 bases and J by 3 bases, 9 bases remained unmatched. In DNA, the CDR3 is TGTGCCGGTAAGGGGACAGGCGCCAATCAGCCCCAGCATTTT. It yields the protein CAGKGTGANQPQHF.

The chain employs TRBV9 and TRBJ2-2, with unresolved D. Germline V lookup: CDR1 SGDLS, CDR2 YYNGEE. The CDR3 extends over 17 amino acids. Between the trimmed V and J ends, which lost 4 bases and 0 bases, there was a span of 16 bases. The CDR3 region has the DNA TGTGCCAGCAGCCTTGGCGCCGGGTCGTCGAACACCGGGGAGCTGTTTTTT. Encoded protein: CASSLGAGSSNTGELFF.

This sequence joins TRBV30 and TRBJ1-1; TRBD1 might be the D (5 bases). The CDR3 sequence is 13 residues long. CDR1 is GTSNPN, CDR2 SVGIG, per germline (reference sequence). Trimming removed 2 bases from V and 1 base from J, with 8 bases in between. Here the CDR3 DNA reads TGTGCCTGGAGTTTTGGACAGAACACTGAAGCTTTCTTT. Translating gives CAWSFGQNTEAFF.

CDR3 sequence reads: CASSSFTPLTGDTQYF. Here the CDR3 DNA reads TGTGCCAGCAGCTCATTTACGCCCCTGACGGGAGATACGCAGTATTTT. The chain is built from TRBV7-9 and TRBJ2-3; D gene unclear. This CDR3 contains 16 residues. V was clipped by 4 bases and J by 5 bases, with 19 bases between them. Germline assignment: CDR1 SEHNR and CDR2 FQNEAQ (reference sequence).